The 8 T cell receptor beta chains below come from one sample, sequenced in a study of blood T cell repertoires in COVID-19. Clones were sequenced by immunoSEQ multiplex PCR, and TCRdb holds only the in-frame ones, with some missing. This sample carries about 310,000 clones, roughly 84% of them seen once, and the ten largest clones take 1%. The sample taken for sequencing was peripheral blood. These receptors all come from a man aged 50 to 59 with active or convalescent COVID-19.

V usage is TRBV27 and J usage is TRBJ1-1; TRBD1 might be the D (6 bases). The CDR3 contains 20 residues. Per the germline V gene, CDR1 is MNHEY and CDR2 is SMNVEV (reference sequence). Trimming took off 4 bases at V and 1 base at J, with 28 bases between the two ends. The CDR3: CASSSYPFDRREPWNTEAFF. The CDR3 DNA sequence: TGTGCCAGCAGTTCCTATCCATTCGACAGGCGTGAGCCCTGGAACACTGAAGCTTTCTTT.

This chain joins TRBV28 and TRBJ1-4, with D possibly TRBD1 on 6 matching bases. The CDR3 totals 14 residues. Germline CDR1 is MDHEN and CDR2 is SYDVKM. Deletions cut 5 bases from V and 7 bases from J, with 14 bases between. The CDR3 loop reads CASSMGGAVEKLFF. CDR3 coding DNA: TGTGCCAGCAGTATGGGGGGGGCAGTTGAAAAACTGTTTTTT.

The table lists this clone with a count of one. The rearrangement uses TRBV7-3 and TRBJ2-1; TRBD2 aligns across 7 bases. Germline CDR1 is SGHTA and CDR2 is FQGTGA. Trimming removed 5 bases from V and 8 bases from J; junction bases left unmatched: 6. The CDR3 loop spans 13 amino acids. The CDR3 DNA is TGTGCCAGCAGCCAACCGGGGGGTTATGAGCAGTTCTTC. Protein: CASSQPGGYEQFF.

Details on this clone: This sample also contains other DNA sequences that code for the same CDR3. The V gene is TRBV2, the J gene TRBJ2-5; D may be TRBD2 (5 bases). The CDR3 spans 14 residues. V was cut by 3 bases and J by 5 bases, with 13 bases left in between. The germline V gene encodes CDR1 SNHLY and CDR2 FYNNEI. As DNA, the CDR3 is TGTGCCAGCAGTGATCGGGGATCCGGGGAGACCCAGTACTTC. This translates into CASSDRGSGETQYF.

The J gene is TRBJ2-3, the V gene TRBV5-1, with 16 bases that match TRBD2. Per the germline V gene, CDR1 is SGHRS and CDR2 is YFSETQ. This CDR3 has 17 residues. V dropped 4 bases and J dropped 4; count of bases not matched to a gene: 6. Written as DNA, the CDR3 is TGCGCCAGCAGCGTGGGACTAGCGGGAGGGGGCCCAGATACGCAGTATTTT. Encoded protein: CASSVGLAGGGPDTQYF.

The chain uses TRBV19 and TRBJ1-5; D may be TRBD1 (6 bases). Trimming pared 6 bases from V and 4 bases from J, leaving 16 bases between. Germline V gives CDR1 LNHDA, CDR2 SQIVND (reference sequence). This CDR3 region has 15 residues. CDR3 nucleotides: TGTGCCAGTAGCAAGTTCCGGGACAATAATCAGCCCCAGCATTTT. Residues: CASSKFRDNNQPQHF.

In DNA form, the CDR3 reads TGTGCCAGCAGCCTCCCCGTACTCTCTGGAAACACCATATATTTT. This sequence encodes CASSLPVLSGNTIYF. The chain is built from TRBV11-2 and TRBJ1-3; D unresolved. There are 15 residues in the CDR3. Germline V gene lookup returns CDR1 SGHAT and CDR2 FQNNGV. Trimming pared 5 bases from V and 0 bases from J, leaving 11 bases between.

The rearrangement uses TRBV7-2 and TRBJ1-1, with 7 bases fitting TRBD1. Germline V gives CDR1 SGHTA, CDR2 FQGNSA. This CDR3 region has 14 residues. The J segment lost 4 bases and the V segment lost 2 bases, leaving 4 bases of the junction unmatched. CDR3 in amino acids: CASSLTRGSTEAFF. In nucleotides, the CDR3 is TGTGCCAGCAGCTTAACCAGGGGGAGCACTGAAGCTTTCTTT.